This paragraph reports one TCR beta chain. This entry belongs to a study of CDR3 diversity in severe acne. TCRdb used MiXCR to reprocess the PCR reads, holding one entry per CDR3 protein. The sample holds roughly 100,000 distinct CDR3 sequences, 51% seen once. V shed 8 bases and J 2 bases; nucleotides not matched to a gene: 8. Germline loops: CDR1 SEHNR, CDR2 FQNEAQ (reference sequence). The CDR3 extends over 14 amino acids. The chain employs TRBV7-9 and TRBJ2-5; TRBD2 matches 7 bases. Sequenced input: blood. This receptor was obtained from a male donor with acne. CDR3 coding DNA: TGTGCCAGCCTCGTCAGCGGGATTCAAGAGACCCAGTACTTC. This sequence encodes CASLVSGIQETQYF. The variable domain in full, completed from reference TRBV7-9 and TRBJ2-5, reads DTGVSQNPRHKITKRGQNVTFRCDPISEHNRLYWYRQTLGQGPEFLTYFQNEAQLEKSRLLSDRFSAERPKGSFSTLEIQRTEQGDSAMYLCASLVSGIQETQYFGPGTRLLVL.